The clone carrying this TCR beta chain was observed once. Antigen unknown. The sample belongs to a study of shared clonotypes between healthy human individuals. Turning to the study itself: Per donor, three plates held CD4 naive cells, three held CD4 memory, two held CD8 naive and one held CD8 memory.

General study points: Four donors shared around 5% of their naive CD4 clonotypes.

Germline V gene lookup returns CDR1 SGHRS and CDR2 YFSETQ. Germline trimming cut 1 base from V and 8 bases from J; bases unmatched to any gene: 12. This CDR3 comprises 16 residues. Execution of the assay was at deep level. Several immunoSEQ plates held equal portions of the genomic DNA taken from each subset. Sequencing used immunoSEQ multiplex PCR; TCRdb keeps in-frame clones, though not all of them. The sample holds some 2,500,000 clones; 93% are singletons and the top ten take approximately 0.37%. This chain uses TRBV5-1 with TRBJ2-3; 8 positions match TRBD1. This sequence was found in a man between 18 and 29 years old in good health. Some clones in this sample may be carry-over from other donors' samples. What was sequenced was naive CD4+ T cells from PBMCs. The sample's subset: CD45RA+ positively selected. DNA of the CDR3: TGCGCCAGCAGCTTGTTGGTGACAGGGGCTCAGGGTACGCAGTATTTT. This translates into CASSLLVTGAQGTQYF. Full variable domain (missing parts from reference TRBV5-1 and TRBJ2-3): KAGVTQTPRYLIKTRGQQVTLSCSPISGHRSVSWYQQTPGQGLQFLFEYFSETQRNKGNFPGRFSGRQFSNSRSEMNVSTLELGDSALYLCASSLLVTGAQGTQYFGPGTRLTVL.